These 31 T cell receptor beta chains originate from one sample sequenced in a study of blood T cell repertoires in COVID-19. This table comes from immunoSEQ multiplex PCR, and its TCRdb copy is limited to in-frame clones, with some not included. The profile covers 150,000 or so clones, with approximately 84% appearing a single time and 20% to 25% taken by the ten largest. The sequencing sample was made of peripheral blood. The receptors stem from a woman of 80 years or more with acute or convalescent COVID-19.

This rearrangement joins TRBV5-1 to TRBJ1-1; D remains unclear. Germline CDR1 reads SGHRS; CDR2 reads YFSETQ. The CDR3 is 12 amino acids. Trimming took 4 bases from V and 7 from J, leaving 11 bases between them. CDR3 residues: CASSRIGVEAFF. The CDR3 region has the DNA TGCGCCAGCAGCAGAATTGGAGTTGAAGCTTTCTTT.

This chain uses TRBV3-1 (or the pseudogene TRBV3-2) with TRBJ1-6, with D maybe TRBD1 (6 bases). Deletions cut 1 base from V and 10 bases from J, with 11 bases between. Germline CDR1 reads LGHDT; CDR2 reads YNNKEL (reference sequence). This CDR3 has 14 residues. The CDR3 spells CASSQVGGSSPLHF. CDR3 sequence (DNA): TGTGCCAGCAGCCAAGTTGGGGGCTCGTCACCCCTCCACTTT.

V usage is TRBV7-9 and J usage is TRBJ2-1, with 9 nucleotides matching TRBD1. The V gene's germline CDR1 is SEHNR and CDR2 FQNEAQ (reference sequence). The J segment lost 5 bases and the V segment lost 5 bases, leaving 10 bases of the junction unmatched. The CDR3 has 16 amino acids. The CDR3 DNA reads as TGTGCCAGCAGCGAAACAGGGGGCTACCTCAACAATGAGCAGTTCTTC. Its translation is CASSETGGYLNNEQFF.

V is TRBV27 and J is TRBJ1-1; 7 bases are a match to TRBD1. This CDR3 has 14 amino acids. V shed 6 bases, J shed 2 bases, and the junction held 6 bases outside the gene matches. The germline gives CDR1 MNHEY, CDR2 SMNVEV (reference sequence). The CDR3 DNA is TGTGCCAGCAGGCGGGACAGCTTTAACACTGAAGCTTTCTTT. Translating gives CASRRDSFNTEAFF.

The chain uses TRBV4-1 and TRBJ1-2; tentatively, D is TRBD1 (5 bases). The germline V gene encodes CDR1 MGHRA and CDR2 YSYEKL. V was cut by 1 base and J by 8 bases, with 14 bases left in between. This CDR3 contains 14 residues. The CDR3 nucleotides read TGCGCCAGCAGCCAAGTAGGGAGGGACGGCGGCTACACCTTC. It specifies CASSQVGRDGGYTF.

The gene calls are TRBV5-4 and TRBJ2-1, with 8 bases identical to TRBD2. Germline trimming cut 3 bases from V and 3 bases from J; bases unmatched to any gene: 8. CDR1 and CDR2 from the germline V gene are SGHNT and YYREEE (reference sequence). This CDR3 has 16 residues. The CDR3 DNA follows: TGTGCCAGCAGCTCCGATTTTGGGACTAGCTACAATGAGCAGTTCTTC. It specifies CASSSDFGTSYNEQFF.

This clone was counted a single time. V gene TRBV7-2 combines with J gene TRBJ1-5, with D perhaps matching TRBD1 (6 bases). V lost 3 bases and J 7 bases, leaving 13 bases between the germline ends. CDR3 length: 14 residues. Germline lookup yields CDR1 SGHTA and CDR2 FQGNSA. CDR3 nucleotides: TGTGCCAGCAGCTTTGCGGGGGCTGGACAGCCCCAGCATTTT. Translating gives CASSFAGAGQPQHF.

This clone has a handful of counts. DNA for the CDR3: TGTGCCAGCTCACAGACTAGCGAGGGTGAGCAGTTCTTC. Protein sequence: CASSQTSEGEQFF. This chain uses TRBV18 with TRBJ2-1, with 8 positions matching TRBD2. Germline CDR1 is KGHSH and CDR2 is LQKENI. This CDR3 has 13 residues. The V and J ends lost 4 bases and 9 bases, in that order; junction bases with no gene match: 5.

This chain joins TRBV7-2 and TRBJ2-1; TRBD2 agrees at 10 bases. Germline V gene data show CDR1 as SGHTA and CDR2 as FQGNSA. This CDR3 contains 14 residues. V trimming: 4 bases; J trimming: 8 bases; junction bases outside the gene matches: 5. This chain's CDR3 is CASSSHLAGDEQFF. The CDR3 nucleotides read TGTGCCAGCAGCTCTCATCTAGCGGGAGATGAGCAGTTCTTC.

The rearrangement joins TRBV21-1 to TRBJ1-5; the tabulated D call, TRBD1, remains unverified against the DNA. TRBV21-1 is termed a pseudogene. The CDR3 has 19 residues. CDR3 residues: CASSTKGTQVSCGNQPQHF. Here the CDR3 DNA reads TGTGCCAGCAGCACCAAAGGGACACAGGTTTCCTGCGGCAATCAGCCCCAGCATTTT.

This chain uses TRBV7-6 with TRBJ1-1; D is undetermined. Trimming pared 2 bases from V and 1 base from J, leaving 14 bases between. CDR1 and CDR2 (germline): SGHVS, FNYEAQ. The CDR3 spans 16 residues. CDR3 sequence (DNA): TGTGCCAGCAGCTTACCTTTGTCCGGGGAGAACACTGAAGCTTTCTTT. Protein product: CASSLPLSGENTEAFF.

The CDR3 DNA sequence: TGTGCCAGCAGCTTGGGAGGGAACAATCAGCCCCAGCATTTT. Its protein product is CASSLGGNNQPQHF. The chain combines TRBV5-6 with TRBJ1-5; D is uncertain. Germline V CDR1 and CDR2: SGHDT, YYEEEE. This CDR3 has 14 residues. V was trimmed by 0 bases and J by 3 bases, leaving 7 bases between them.

The chain couples TRBV10-3 to TRBJ2-6; D unresolved. Trimming left V 4 bases short and J 4 bases short, with 8 bases between. The CDR3 totals 14 residues. In germline, CDR1 is ENHRY, CDR2 SYGVKD. In nucleotides, the CDR3 is TGTGCCATCAGTGGAGATTCAGGGGCCAACGTCCTGACTTTC. Translating it yields CAISGDSGANVLTF.

This sequence joins TRBV7-9 and TRBJ2-7; tentative D call: TRBD1 (6 bases). The germline V gene has CDR1 SEHNR and CDR2 FQNEAQ (reference sequence). The V end lost 3 bases, the J end lost 0 bases, and 12 bases lay between the germline ends. This CDR3 contains 15 residues. This chain's CDR3 is CASSLYRDHSYEQYF. CDR3 in DNA: TGTGCCAGCAGCTTGTACAGGGACCACTCCTACGAGCAGTACTTC.

The chain has TRBV12-3 or TRBV12-4 and TRBJ1-2; D gene ambiguous. V lost 2 bases and J 7 bases, leaving 5 bases between the germline ends. The CDR3 is made up of 11 amino acids. In DNA form, the CDR3 reads TGTGCCAGCAGTTTACGAGGTGGCTACACCTTC. Its protein product is CASSLRGGYTF.

The chain couples TRBV4-1 to TRBJ1-2, with 8 bases lining up with TRBD1. The CDR3 extends over 15 amino acids. Germline trimming cut 4 bases from V and 4 bases from J; bases unmatched to any gene: 8. Per germline, CDR1 MGHRA and CDR2 YSYEKL. CDR3 nucleotides: TGCGCCAGCAGCCGGGGACAGGCAGACTTCTATGGCTACACCTTC. Residues: CASSRGQADFYGYTF.

The rearrangement links TRBV3-1 (or the pseudogene TRBV3-2) to TRBJ1-2, with D tentatively TRBD1 (6 bases). CDR1 LGHDT and CDR2 YNNKEL come from the germline V gene (reference sequence). The V end lost 1 base, the J end lost 6 bases, and 9 bases lay between the germline ends. CDR3 length equals 13 residues. CDR3 amino acids: CASSQVAGDGYTF. The DNA of the CDR3 is TGTGCCAGCAGCCAAGTGGCAGGGGATGGCTACACCTTC.

There are a few counts of this clone. This sequence joins TRBV5-1 and TRBJ2-7; 9 nucleotides agree with TRBD1. With V trimmed by 0 bases and J by 4 bases, 8 bases remained unmatched. CDR3 length equals 16 residues. Germline CDR1 SGHRS, CDR2 YFSETQ. CDR3 in DNA: TGCGCCAGCAGCTTGGGAGGGACAGGGACTCCGTACGAGCAGTACTTC. Its protein product is CASSLGGTGTPYEQYF. The full variable domain, in which reference TRBV5-1 and TRBJ2-7 provide the parts outside the CDR3, is KAGVTQTPRYLIKTRGQQVTLSCSPISGHRSVSWYQQTPGQGLQFLFEYFSETQRNKGNFPGRFSGRQFSNSRSEMNVSTLELGDSALYLCASSLGGTGTPYEQYFGPGTRLTVT.

The V and J genes are TRBV3-1 (or the pseudogene TRBV3-2) and TRBJ2-7; TRBD2 matches at 7 bases. This CDR3 region has 15 residues. Germline lookup yields CDR1 LGHDT and CDR2 YNNKEL (reference sequence). Unmatched junction bases numbered 11, after V lost 4 bases and J lost 5 bases. CDR3: CASSPFPGLPNEQYF. In DNA form, the CDR3 reads TGTGCCAGCAGCCCCTTCCCGGGACTACCGAACGAGCAGTACTTC.

This clone was seen a handful of times. This rearrangement joins TRBV11-2 to TRBJ1-1; no definite D call. V was shortened by 4 bases and J by 6 bases, with 6 bases between the two germline ends. Looked up from germline, CDR1 is SGHAT and CDR2 is FQNNGV. The CDR3 sequence is 11 residues long. CDR3 amino acids: CASSYIAEAFF. DNA of the CDR3: TGTGCCAGCAGCTACATCGCTGAAGCTTTCTTT.

The rearrangement joins TRBV7-9 to TRBJ2-1, with TRBD2 as a possible D gene (5 bases). CDR3 length: 17 residues. Germline lookup yields CDR1 SEHNR and CDR2 FQNEAQ (reference sequence). V lost 5 bases, J lost 0 bases, and 17 bases lay in between. The CDR3 loop reads CASSPTPGKSSYNEQFF. DNA for the CDR3: TGTGCCAGCAGCCCAACCCCCGGGAAGAGCTCCTACAATGAGCAGTTCTTC.

V usage is TRBV9 and J usage is TRBJ2-1; a weak D match, TRBD2 (5 bases). Trimming shortened V by 0 bases and J by 0 bases, and 7 bases separated the two germline ends. Looked up from germline, CDR1 is SGDLS and CDR2 is YYNGEE. The CDR3 extends over 15 amino acids. For the CDR3, the DNA is TGTGCCAGCAGCGTAGTAGCGTACTCCTACAATGAGCAGTTCTTC. It is translated as CASSVVAYSYNEQFF.

V is TRBV2 and J is TRBJ2-7; 7 bases fit TRBD1. Germline lookup yields CDR1 SNHLY and CDR2 FYNNEI. Trimming at V came to 4 bases and at J to 1 base, leaving 4 bases not matched to a gene. The CDR3 extends over 14 amino acids. The DNA for the CDR3 is TGTGCCAGCAGTGGACAGGGAATGTCCTACGAGCAGTACTTC. Residues: CASSGQGMSYEQYF.

This clone was found once. The chain recombines TRBV7-9 with TRBJ1-1; the match to TRBD1 covers 7 bases. Trimming took 2 bases from V and 7 from J; bases not matched to a gene: 4. From germline, CDR1 is SEHNR and CDR2 FQNEAQ (reference sequence). The CDR3 covers 13 residues. DNA of the CDR3: TGTGCCAGCAGCTTAAGGGACAGAGGTGAAGCTTTCTTT. Its protein product is CASSLRDRGEAFF. Looking up the rest from reference TRBV7-9 and TRBJ1-1 gives the full variable domain: DTGVSQNPRHKITKRGQNVTFRCDPISEHNRLYWYRQTLGQGPEFLTYFQNEAQLEKSRLLSDRFSAERPKGSFSTLEIQRTEQGDSAMYLCASSLRDRGEAFFGQGTRLTVV.

The table lists this clone with a few counts. The chain recombines TRBV4-3 with TRBJ1-6, with no clear D. The CDR3 covers 14 residues. V was pared by 4 bases and J by 6 bases, with 10 bases between. Germline loops: CDR1 LGHNA, CDR2 YSLEER. In DNA form, the CDR3 reads TGCGCCAGCAGCCGGACGGGGTTTAATTCACCCCTCCACTTT. Amino acid sequence: CASSRTGFNSPLHF.

This clone is a singleton in its sample. The chain couples TRBV30 to TRBJ1-1; possibly TRBD1 for D (6 bases). The V end lost 2 bases, the J end lost 1 base, and 14 bases lay between the germline ends. This CDR3 is built from 15 residues. The germline CDR1 and CDR2 sequences are GTSNPN and SVGIG (reference sequence). For the CDR3, the DNA is TGTGCCTGGAGTATGGTGTGGGGGCCGAACACTGAAGCTTTCTTT. This encodes CAWSMVWGPNTEAFF.

Remarks on this clone: The sample has other DNA sequences that encode this CDR3 too. This rearrangement joins TRBV19 to TRBJ1-5, with a weak D call TRBD1 (5 bases). The CDR3 length is 14 residues. Germline V gene data show CDR1 as LNHDA and CDR2 as SQIVND (reference sequence). V was pared by 1 base and J by 4 bases, with 8 bases between. This chain's CDR3 is CASSIVGGNQPQHF. The DNA for the CDR3 is TGTGCCAGTAGTATAGTGGGGGGAAATCAGCCCCAGCATTTT.

The chain joins TRBV3-1 (or the pseudogene TRBV3-2) to TRBJ1-1, with TRBD1 identical over 7 bases. This CDR3 has 16 residues. V trimming: 4 bases; J trimming: 2 bases; junction bases outside the gene matches: 10. The V gene's germline CDR1 is LGHDT and CDR2 YNNKEL (reference sequence). The CDR3 is CASSPYRQGLNTEAFF. CDR3 coding DNA: TGTGCCAGCAGCCCCTACAGACAGGGCCTAAACACTGAAGCTTTCTTT.

The chain joins TRBV6-5 to TRBJ2-7; 10 nucleotides align to TRBD2. J lost 4 bases, V lost 2 bases, and 5 bases had no gene match. This CDR3 comprises 15 residues. Germline CDR1 reads MNHEY; CDR2 reads SVGAGI. CDR3 nucleotide sequence: TGTGCCAGCAGTTACACTAGCGGGAAACCATACGAGCAGTACTTC. Protein: CASSYTSGKPYEQYF.

This chain connects TRBV25-1 to TRBJ1-6; perhaps TRBD1 as D (6 bases). Germline CDR1 MGHDK, CDR2 SYGVNS. This CDR3 has 15 residues. V lost 4 bases, J lost 8 bases, and 15 bases lay in between. The CDR3 here is CASSAGGPWDSPLHF. In DNA form, the CDR3 reads TGTGCCAGCAGTGCTGGGGGCCCTTGGGATTCACCCCTCCACTTT.

This clone was recorded only once. This chain connects TRBV29-1 to TRBJ1-2; D is possibly TRBD1 (5 bases). The CDR3 runs 13 residues. Germline V gene sequence: CDR1 SQVTM, CDR2 ANQGSEA. Trimming shortened V by 6 bases and J by 2 bases, and 13 bases separated the two germline ends. The DNA of the CDR3 is TGCAGCGTACCGACAGAAACCAACTATGGCTACACCTTC. Its translation is CSVPTETNYGYTF.